These 29 T cell receptor beta chains share one sample of origin, sequenced in a study of response to subunit inactivated influenza vaccine. TCRdb called the RT-PCR reads again in MiXCR, with one record for every CDR3 protein. The sample consists of fewer than 700,000 distinct CDR3 sequences, about an eighth of them appearing once. The sample in question was PBMCs from blood, obtained roughly 6 weeks after vaccination. The receptors shown here come from a man aged 50 to 60 who received an inactivated influenza vaccine.

This clonotype was observed at least ten times. This sequence joins TRBV28 and TRBJ2-1; the match to TRBD1 covers 7 bases. V was pared by 7 bases and J by 6 bases, with 12 bases of the junction left unmatched. The CDR3 is 15 amino acids. Germline CDR1 and CDR2: MDHEN and SYDVKM. The CDR3 sequence is CASNLVAGGSNEQFF. The DNA for the CDR3 is TGTGCCAGCAACCTGGTGGCAGGGGGTAGCAATGAGCAGTTCTTC. The full variable domain, with the rest looked up from reference TRBV28 and TRBJ2-1, is DVKVTQSSRYLVKRTGEKVFLECVQDMDHENMFWYRQDPGLGLRLIYFSYDVKMKEKGDIPEGYSVSREKKERFSLILESASTNQTSMYLCASNLVAGGSNEQFFGPGTRLTVL.

This clonotype was seen repeatedly, ten times or more. CDR3 bases: TGTGCCAGCAGCCTGGCCGTTGAGCCTAGCACAGATACGCAGTATTTT. It is translated as CASSLAVEPSTDTQYF. The genes are TRBV5-6 and TRBJ2-3; D gene uncertain. The V gene lost 4 bases and the J gene lost 0 bases, with 15 bases spanning the gap. The CDR3 has 16 amino acids. Germline CDR1 SGHDT, CDR2 YYEEEE.

This chain joins TRBV6-5 and TRBJ2-7; TRBD1 matches 11 bases. Germline values: CDR1 MNHEY, CDR2 SVGAGI. Trimming took 4 bases from V and 3 from J; bases not matched to a gene: 8. This CDR3 spans 16 amino acids. DNA for the CDR3: TGTGCCAGCAGTTTAACACCGGGACAGGGGGGCTACGAGCAGTACTTC. Translated, it gives CASSLTPGQGGYEQYF.

V gene TRBV20-1 combines with J gene TRBJ2-3, with D tentatively TRBD2 (6 bases). The CDR3 loop spans 14 amino acids. Germline V gene lookup returns CDR1 DFQATT and CDR2 SNEGSKA (reference sequence). V lost 7 bases, J lost 4 bases, and 18 bases lay in between. The chain's CDR3 is CSGLGLLGPDTQYF. CDR3 nucleotide sequence: TGCAGTGGGTTGGGACTCCTGGGTCCAGATACGCAGTATTTT.

This clonotype came up a few times. V and J are TRBV6-5 and TRBJ2-5; 7 bases line up with TRBD1. Germline CDR1 MNHEY, CDR2 SVGAGI. This CDR3 is 14 amino acids long. V gave up 2 bases and J gave up 4 bases; unmatched junction bases: 4. This chain's CDR3 is CASSYLQGRETQYF. As DNA, the CDR3 is TGTGCCAGCAGTTACCTACAGGGGAGAGAGACCCAGTACTTC.

The chain links TRBV12-3 or TRBV12-4 to TRBJ1-3, with D uncertain. The CDR3 runs to 14 residues. Between the trimmed V and J ends, which lost 3 bases and 4 bases, there was a span of 10 bases. The CDR3 DNA reads TGTGCCAGCAGTTTCTCAGGAGGGGGAAACACCATATATTTT. Amino acid sequence: CASSFSGGGNTIYF.

This clonotype came up many times. The J gene is TRBJ2-1, the V gene TRBV7-2; D gene ambiguous. This CDR3 is 13 amino acids long. Trimming stripped 5 bases from V and 5 bases from J, with 10 bases between. From germline, CDR1 is SGHTA and CDR2 FQGNSA. CDR3 nucleotides: TGTGCCAGCAGCAGACGGCAAAACAATGAGCAGTTCTTC. Translating it yields CASSRRQNNEQFF.

Only a few counts were recorded for this clonotype. V is TRBV4-2 and J is TRBJ2-5, with D possibly matching TRBD1 (6 bases). Germline lookup yields CDR1 LGHNA and CDR2 YNFKEQ. The CDR3 runs to 14 residues. The ends were cut back, 4 bases at V and 3 bases at J, with 12 bases in the middle. In DNA form, the CDR3 reads TGTGCCAGCAGCCGCAGACAGGTGGAAGAGACCCAGTACTTC. Translation: CASSRRQVEETQYF.

There are a few counts of this clonotype. The chain's CDR3 is CASSGGQSDTQYF. CDR3 nucleotide sequence: TGCGCCAGCAGCGGGGGACAGTCAGATACGCAGTATTTT. The chain carries TRBV5-1 and TRBJ2-3; 7 bases are a match to TRBD1. This CDR3 comprises 13 residues. Per germline, CDR1 SGHRS and CDR2 YFSETQ. J gave up 4 bases and V 4 bases, and 3 bases lay outside the gene matches.

A few counts support this clonotype. This rearrangement joins TRBV3-1 to TRBJ1-1; D is uncertain. The V and J ends lost 4 bases and 1 base respectively, with 10 bases between them. The germline V gene has CDR1 LGHDT and CDR2 YNNKEL (reference sequence). The CDR3 sequence is 14 residues long. In DNA form, the CDR3 reads TGTGCCAGCAGCCCGGACGCAACGAACACTGAAGCTTTCTTT. Its protein product is CASSPDATNTEAFF.

The chain's CDR3 is CASLHLQGIGTDTQYF. CDR3 DNA: TGTGCCAGCCTTCACTTACAGGGAATTGGCACAGATACGCAGTATTTT. The chain couples TRBV6-2 or TRBV6-3 to TRBJ2-3; a weak D match, TRBD1 (6 bases). This CDR3 spans 16 amino acids. V was pared by 8 bases and J by 1 base, with 19 bases between. Looked up from germline, CDR1 is MNHEY and CDR2 is SVGEGT.

V gene TRBV28 combines with J gene TRBJ2-7, with 7 nucleotides matching TRBD2. Trimming cost V 4 bases and J 1 base; bases outside gene matches: 7. Germline V lookup: CDR1 MDHEN, CDR2 SYDVKM. This CDR3 has 15 residues. The CDR3 nucleotides are TGTGCCAGCAGTTCCGGACCCGGGGGGTCCTACGAGCAGTACTTC. This translates into CASSSGPGGSYEQYF.

The V gene is TRBV7-9, the J gene TRBJ2-5, with 9 nucleotides matching TRBD1. The ends lost 6 bases at V and 0 bases at J; junction bases unmatched: 5. Germline V CDR1 and CDR2: SEHNR, FQNEAQ (reference sequence). There are 15 residues in the CDR3. CDR3 coding DNA: TGTGCCAGCAGTTACGGACAGGGGCACCAAGAGACCCAGTACTTC. Translating gives CASSYGQGHQETQYF.

The table lists this clonotype with many counts. V usage is TRBV20-1 and J usage is TRBJ2-2, with 11 bases matching TRBD1. Losses at the gene ends were 7 bases for V and 5 bases for J; bases not matched to a gene: 3. Germline loops: CDR1 DFQATT, CDR2 SNEGSKA (reference sequence). The length of the CDR3 is 13 residues. The CDR3 DNA reads as TGCAGTGGCCGGGACAGGGGGACCGGGGAGCTGTTTTTT. It yields the protein CSGRDRGTGELFF.

The V gene is TRBV7-9, the J gene TRBJ2-6; 9 bases are a match to TRBD1. Germline assignment: CDR1 SEHNR and CDR2 FQNEAQ (reference sequence). CDR3 length: 17 residues. V dropped 3 bases and J dropped 0; count of bases not matched to a gene: 3. The CDR3 sequence is CASSFGTGSSGANVLTF. The CDR3 nucleotides are TGTGCCAGCAGCTTTGGGACAGGGAGCTCTGGGGCCAACGTCCTGACTTTC.

This clonotype was seen only a few times. V usage is TRBV7-9 and J usage is TRBJ1-2, with a possible D match to TRBD1 (5 bases). This CDR3 contains 16 residues. Germline V lookup: CDR1 SEHNR, CDR2 FQNEAQ (reference sequence). V was clipped by 2 bases and J by 5 bases, with 18 bases between them. DNA of the CDR3: TGTGCCAGCAGCTTATCCGGGACTCCGGAGGGGTATGGCTACACCTTC. It encodes CASSLSGTPEGYGYTF.

There are a few counts of this clonotype. V usage is TRBV5-1 and J usage is TRBJ1-2; D may be TRBD1 (5 bases). This CDR3 is built from 13 residues. The germline gives CDR1 SGHRS, CDR2 YFSETQ. V was cut by 4 bases and J by 7 bases, with 14 bases left in between. DNA of the CDR3: TGCGCCAGCAGCCCGGAGCAGGGTGCTGGCTACACCTTC. This gives the protein CASSPEQGAGYTF.

This clonotype has a count of ten or more. This rearrangement joins TRBV27 to TRBJ2-3, with 7 nucleotides matching TRBD2. V dropped 6 bases and J dropped 4; count of bases not matched to a gene: 7. CDR1 is MNHEY, CDR2 SMNVEV, per germline (reference sequence). The CDR3 contains 14 residues. The CDR3 nucleotides are TGTGCCAGCAGCGGGACTACTAAACCAGATACGCAGTATTTT. Translated: CASSGTTKPDTQYF.

The chain recombines TRBV5-6 with TRBJ1-3, with 7 bases aligning to TRBD1. Unmatched junction bases numbered 8, after V lost 4 bases and J lost 4 bases. Germline V gene data show CDR1 as SGHDT and CDR2 as YYEEEE. The CDR3 has 15 residues. The CDR3 DNA sequence: TGTGCCAGCAGCCTTCCGACAGGGCAAGGAAACACCATATATTTT. It codes for CASSLPTGQGNTIYF.

The rearrangement uses TRBV28 and TRBJ2-5; D possibly corresponds to TRBD2 (7 bases). This CDR3 is 14 amino acids long. V lost 3 bases to trimming and J lost 3 bases, with 11 bases between them. CDR1 MDHEN and CDR2 SYDVKM come from the germline V gene. The CDR3 is CASSFRGGEETQYF. The CDR3 region has the DNA TGTGCCAGCAGTTTTAGGGGGGGGGAAGAGACCCAGTACTTC. The whole variable domain, filled in from reference TRBV28 and TRBJ2-5, reads DVKVTQSSRYLVKRTGEKVFLECVQDMDHENMFWYRQDPGLGLRLIYFSYDVKMKEKGDIPEGYSVSREKKERFSLILESASTNQTSMYLCASSFRGGEETQYFGPGTRLLVL.

The V call is TRBV14, the J call TRBJ2-7; TRBD1 might be the D (5 bases). V lost 1 base and J 0 bases, leaving 19 bases between the germline ends. The CDR3 runs to 18 residues. CDR1 SGHDN and CDR2 FVKESK come from the germline V gene. The CDR3 DNA is TGTGCCAGCAGCCAAGGGTTACTTGGACAATGGAGCTCCTACGAGCAGTACTTC. This gives the protein CASSQGLLGQWSSYEQYF.

This sequence joins TRBV28 and TRBJ2-7; D not resolved. The V gene's germline CDR1 is MDHEN and CDR2 SYDVKM. V lost 2 bases to trimming and J lost 7 bases, with 12 bases between them. CDR3 size: 13 residues. The CDR3: CASSLVSSREQYF. The CDR3 bases are TGTGCCAGCAGTTTAGTCTCCTCGCGGGAGCAGTACTTC.

This clonotype showed up just once. Its ends do not fully match the called genes, so a read error is possible. J is TRBJ1-4 and V is TRBV25-1, with TRBD1 as a possible D gene (6 bases). Germline V gene lookup returns CDR1 MGHDK and CDR2 SYGVNS. This CDR3 comprises 16 residues. The CDR3 DNA sequence: TGTCCCAGCAGTGACCCATACAGGGAGGTTGATGAAAAACTGTTTTTT. Its translation is CPSSDPYREVDEKLFF.

This clonotype was detected ten times or more. The rearrangement links TRBV7-3 to TRBJ2-7; 16 bases map to TRBD2. Germline values: CDR1 SGHTA, CDR2 FQGTGA. J lost 1 base, V lost 1 base, and 13 bases had no gene match. The CDR3 contains 21 residues. CDR3 coding DNA: TGTGCCAGCAGCTTAAGAGGAGTGGGGACTAGCGGGAGGGCAAGTTCCTACGAGCAGTACTTC. As protein: CASSLRGVGTSGRASSYEQYF.

The chain has TRBV14 and TRBJ2-3; a weak D match, TRBD2 (5 bases). With 1 base removed from V and 2 bases from J, the gap between germline ends came to 13 bases. CDR1 SGHDN and CDR2 FVKESK come from the germline V gene. CDR3 length: 16 amino acids. The CDR3 loop reads CASSQGLQRFTDTQYF. The CDR3 DNA sequence: TGTGCCAGCAGCCAAGGTCTTCAGCGGTTCACAGATACGCAGTATTTT.

The chain links TRBV29-1 to TRBJ2-4, with 16 bases fitting TRBD2. The CDR3 covers 16 residues. CDR1 and CDR2 from the germline V gene are SQVTM and ANQGSEA. The V and J ends lost 6 bases and 7 bases, in that order; junction bases with no gene match: 9. CDR3 coding DNA: TGCAGCGTAGCCGGGACTAGCGGGGGGGCCCGGAACATTCAGTACTTC. Protein: CSVAGTSGGARNIQYF.

The genes are TRBV20-1 and TRBJ2-2; D is unresolved. CDR1 is DFQATT and CDR2 is SNEGSKA in the germline V gene (reference sequence). The CDR3 is 13 amino acids. Trimming removed 6 bases at V and 4 bases at J, with 12 bases between. The CDR3 protein is CSAPGLITGELFF. For the CDR3, the DNA is TGCAGTGCCCCTGGGCTTATCACCGGGGAGCTGTTTTTT.

This clonotype was counted a few times. This chain uses TRBV6-1 with TRBJ2-6, with D hard to call. This CDR3 is built from 15 residues. The germline V and J ends were trimmed by 4 bases and 2 bases, with 9 bases remaining between them. CDR1 and CDR2 (germline): MNHNS, SASEGT. This CDR3 is CASSGDLAGANVLTF. In DNA form, the CDR3 reads TGTGCCAGCAGTGGTGATTTAGCTGGGGCCAACGTCCTGACTTTC.

This clonotype appeared a few times. The J gene is TRBJ2-2, the V gene TRBV4-1; D not certain. The CDR3 has 14 residues. Germline lookup yields CDR1 MGHRA and CDR2 YSYEKL. V shed 0 bases and J shed 3 bases, with 5 bases lying between them. The CDR3 sequence is CASSQDRYTGELFF. The DNA for the CDR3 is TGCGCCAGCAGCCAAGACAGATACACCGGGGAGCTGTTTTTT.